This T cell receptor beta chain emerged from a study of shared clonotypes between healthy human individuals. General study results and limits: Blood was the sole source, and tissue repertoires probably differ.

Points on this clone: Its antigen is unknown.

Germline V gene lookup returns CDR1 SGHTA and CDR2 FQGNSA. The trim removed 0 bases at V and 2 bases at J, leaving 7 bases unmatched. This CDR3 contains 16 residues. Naive CD8 cells comprised CD45RO-negative, CCR7-positively selected cells, excluding terminally differentiated effector memory CD45RA+ cells. Some 32,000 T cell genomes, or roughly 200 ng DNA, went into the sorted-subset replicate PCRs. The repertoire was sequenced with immunoSEQ multiplex PCR; TCRdb's copy has only in-frame clones and lacks some. The sample lists roughly 2 million clones, about 95% occurring once. The chain employs TRBV7-2 and TRBJ2-7; TRBD2 agrees at 7 bases. The sample was naive CD8+ T cells sorted from blood. The TCR originated in a man aged 18 to 29 in good health. The CDR3 DNA reads TGTGCCAGCAGCTTAGCCCATAGCGGGTTCCCCTACGAGCAGTACTTC. It translates to CASSLAHSGFPYEQYF. The entire variable domain, with the rest obtained from reference TRBV7-2 and TRBJ2-7, is as follows: GAGVSQSPSNKVTEKGKDVELRCDPISGHTALYWYRQSLGQGLEFLIYFQGNSAPDKSGLPSDRFSAERTGGSVSTLTIQRTQQEDSAVYLCASSLAHSGFPYEQYFGPGTRLTVT.